This T cell receptor beta chain was identified in a study of blood T cell repertoires in COVID-19. In the study overall: The study drew acute and convalescent COVID-19 samples from the United States, Italy and Spain. PBMCs, B-cell-depleted T cells, or T cells were the source of the cDNA or gDNA that made up the material.

The participants were between about 18 and 90 years old and came from some 23 US areas. Allocation to cohorts depended on clinical history reported by the participants. The germline V and J ends were trimmed by 0 bases and 10 bases, with 10 bases remaining between them. The germline V gene encodes CDR1 SGDLS and CDR2 YYNGEE. The CDR3 has 13 residues. Libraries were prepared by immunoSEQ multiplex PCR; TCRdb keeps only in-frame clonotypes and omits some of them. The sample has fewer than 500,000 clones; 70% to 90% are singletons. Sample: PBMCs or T cells enriched from blood (not recorded which). This TCR derives from a woman aged 30 to 39 with acute COVID-19. This sequence joins TRBV9 and TRBJ2-2; D unclear. CDR3 loop: CASSVGPPAELFF. CDR3 bases: TGTGCCAGCAGCGTAGGGCCCCCCGCGGAGCTGTTTTTT.